This T cell receptor beta chain was retrieved from a study of blood T cell repertoires in COVID-19. Clones were read by immunoSEQ multiplex PCR, and TCRdb kept only the in-frame ones, dropping some. The repertoire holds fewer than 250,000 clones, with approximately 86% as singletons. The CDR3 runs to 14 residues. Germline assignment: CDR1 SGHTA and CDR2 FQGTGA. V was trimmed by 5 bases and J by 5 bases, leaving 13 bases between them. The J gene is TRBJ2-1, the V gene TRBV7-3, with no clear D. Sequencing used PBMCs or T cells enriched from blood (not recorded which). This TCR was sampled from a woman between 50 and 59 years old with acute COVID-19. The CDR3 region has the DNA TGTGCCAGCAGCCTCCTCGGAGCTGACAATGAGCAGTTCTTC. Protein: CASSLLGADNEQFF. Variable domain in full (rest from reference TRBV7-3 and TRBJ2-1): GAGVSQTPSNKVTEKGKYVELRCDPISGHTALYWYRQSLGQGPEFLIYFQGTGAADDSGLPNDRFFAVRPEGSVSTLKIQRTERGDSAVYLCASSLLGADNEQFFGPGTRLTVL.